This T cell receptor (beta chain) is from a study of blood T cells in healthy people across ages (dated by TCRdb to between 2014 and 2017). Some background on the complete study: Template switching captured roughly one uniquely barcoded TCR beta cDNA molecule per two T cells in model experiments. To track age-related changes in TCR beta repertoire diversity, the study relied on deep sequencing normalized with unique cDNA molecular identifiers. Four age groups were formed from the donors: young (average 16 years), middle-aged (approximately 40), aged (62) and long-lived (82). Donors of different ages were randomly distributed across sequencing lanes to avoid experimental bias. For two donors (one aged 18 to 30 and one aged 80 or older), the study analyzed two additional independent replicas of 1 million unique cDNA reads from the same blood draw.

From the germline V gene, CDR1 is SGDLS and CDR2 is YYNGEE. The germline ends are 17 bases apart after V is trimmed by 0 bases and J by 13 bases. The CDR3 contains 14 residues, cysteine and phenylalanine counted. Only the CDR3 region is kept as DNA, spanning 42 bases read in frame from base 1. Library preparation employed 5' RACE. A second about 7 to 12 cycle PCR used a sample-barcoded 5' primer and a J-beta primer mix. Each TCR beta cDNA molecule received a unique molecular identifier from a template-switch 5' adaptor carrying 12 random nucleotides. Each sample yielded at least 2.5 million CDR3-containing paired-end reads. The Mint cDNA synthesis kit, primed by a TRBC-specific oligonucleotide, was used to synthesize first-strand cDNA from all RNA. Following uracil-DNA glycosylase treatment, all cDNA underwent a first 18-cycle PCR with the universal primers M1SS and BC2_uni_R. As for the authors' bioinformatics: Each sample was normalized by randomly selecting 1 million high-quality reads, each carrying a distinct molecular identifier. Instead of being binned into consensus sequences, reads that shared molecular identifiers were thrown out. MiTCR, with a Q25 quality threshold and the strictest error-elimination algorithm, was used for CDR3 identification, clonotype clustering and error correction. A nonparametric unseen species model using Euler transformation provided a lower-bound estimate of total TCR beta diversity. In-frame beta chains were kept once TCRdb had trimmed the public reads at Q25 with fastp and called clones with MiXCR. Each CDR3 protein appears once, grouped with its most common genes and DNA. These V and J calls originate from TCRdb's pipeline instead of the authors' own analysis. For this sample the table gives approximately 2,000,000 distinct CDR3 sequences, of which roughly 43% were detected only once. The ten largest make up more than 20% of the sample.

The 39 donors, aged about 6 to 95 years, were systemically healthy Caucasian individuals from Russia. Each donor gave around 9.5 milliliters of peripheral blood, collected into EDTA-treated Vacutainer tubes. Ficoll-Paque density-gradient centrifugation was used to isolate PBMCs, with at least 6.5 million per sample. Total RNA was extracted from PBMCs with Trizol reagent, with at least 5 micrograms obtained per sample. The percentages of naive CD45RAhigh/CD27high T cells were determined by flow cytometry on a PBMC aliquot from every donor. Results the study describes overall, beyond this receptor: Because profiling used bulk unsorted PBMCs, naive and antigen-experienced compartments could not be compared conclusively. Estimates of total diversity based on one million sequenced T cells were considered lower bounds and underestimates. Observed TCR beta diversity per million T cells fell roughly linearly with age, and a significant reduction was already apparent by age approximately 40. Compared with the aged group, the long-lived group had more naive CD4+ T cells, fewer expanded clones and increased TCR diversity, suggesting age selection. The CMV infection status of donors was not known, potentially confounding age-related changes in expanded clonotypes. A strong correlation was found between observed TCR beta diversity and the percentage of naive T cells measured by flow cytometry.

This clonotype has a handful of counts. Its antigen target is currently unknown. Per-base quality was not reported, and no clone a single base away is much larger than it. The chain couples TRBV9 to TRBJ2-4; the D call is possibly TRBD1 or TRBD2, each sharing 5 bases. Source material: blood. This clonotype was obtained from a human donor in good health. The DNA sequence is as follows: TGTGCCAGCAGCGTAGGGGGCGAGGGCGATGAGCAGTACTTC. This translates into CASSVGGEGDEQYF. The entire variable domain, with the stretches around the CDR3 drawn from the reference TRBV9 and TRBJ2-4 proteins, is DSGVTQTPKHLITATGQRVTLRCSPRSGDLSVYWYQQSLDQGLQFLIQYYNGEERAKGNILERFSAQQFPDLHSELNLSSLELGDSALYFCASSVGGEGDEQYFGAGTRLSVL.